The present T cell receptor beta chain was sequenced within a study of blood T cell repertoires in COVID-19. As for the study in general: Some COVID-19 samples were acute and others convalescent; all came from the United States, Italy and Spain. The analysed material was cDNA or gDNA that came from T cells, B-cell-depleted T cells, or PBMCs.

Trimming removed 1 base at V and 1 base at J, with 7 bases between. CDR1 is SQVTM and CDR2 is ANQGSEA in the germline V gene. The CDR3 covers 13 residues. Source study methods: Counts of nucleated cells, estimated from reference gene primer amplification, were obtained. Produced via immunoSEQ multiplex PCR; TCRdb's table is partial and in-frame only. V, J and clone size reflect that table, while D and trimming were determined from the DNA. The sample shows 30,000 to 35,000 clones, around 86% of them seen only once. Source material: peripheral blood. J is TRBJ2-5 and V is TRBV29-1; D is possibly TRBD1 (5 bases). The receptor comes from a man in his 60s with active COVID-19. DNA of the CDR3: TGCAGCGTTGAAGGGCAGGGCCAAGAGACCCAGTACTTC. Protein: CSVEGQGQETQYF.